The rows below give T cell receptor beta chains drawn from one sample of a study of PD-1 blockade in classical Hodgkin lymphoma. The data were produced by immunoSEQ multiplex PCR, yet TCRdb's version contains in-frame clones alone and is incomplete. The sample consists of approximately 160,000 clones, under 85% of them appearing once. The specimen was peripheral blood mononuclear cells (PBMCs), collected before the second cycle of nivolumab. The receptors stem from a human donor with classical Hodgkin lymphoma. The CDR3 runs from the conserved cysteine through the conserved F or W. The order of the fields is V gene, J gene, clone size, D gene, CDR3 DNA, CDR3 protein. A D gene is named only where the DNA matches it firmly. A clone size is listed for some rows: how often the clone was seen (once, few, many), or a class if it is expanded.

TRBV28	TRBJ2-4	-	-	TGTGCCAGCAGAGGCCTTAACAAAAACATTCAGTACTTC	CASRGLNKNIQYF
TRBV6-6	TRBJ2-7	-	-	TGTGCCAGCGGCCGGGGAGCCTACGAGCAGTACTTC	CASGRGAYEQYF
TRBV6-5	TRBJ1-1	-	-	TGTGCCAGCAGTTACGGGGAGGAATACACTGAAGCTTTCTTT	CASSYGEEYTEAFF
TRBV21-1	TRBJ2-7	-	-	TGTGCCAGCAGCGCCCTTCACAGGGGGCTGGGATACGAGCAGTACTTC	CASSALHRGLGYEQYF
TRBV13	TRBJ1-4	-	-	TGTGCCAGCAGCTTAGCGACAGGACTTCAAGATGAAAAACTGTTTTTT	CASSLATGLQDEKLFF
TRBV19	TRBJ2-7	-	TRBD2	TGTGCCAGTAGTATAGAAAGCGGGAGTTCCTACGAGCAGTACTTC	CASSIESGSSYEQYF
TRBV19	TRBJ2-7	-	TRBD2	TGTGCCAGTAGTGGGGCAGCGGGGGTCTACGAGCAGTACTTC	CASSGAAGVYEQYF
TRBV28	TRBJ2-5	-	-	TGTGCCAGCAGTTTCGGGGTTATAGTAGAGACCCAGTACTTC	CASSFGVIVETQYF
TRBV28	TRBJ1-1	-	TRBD1	TGTGCCAGCAGGGGACAGCCAGGTGAAGCTTTCTTT	CASRGQPGEAFF
TRBV11-3	TRBJ1-5	few	-	TGTGCCAGCAGTCTAGGAGGATACTACTATAGCAATCAGCCCCAGCATTTT	CASSLGGYYYSNQPQHF
TRBV10-3	TRBJ2-2	-	-	TGTGCCATCAGTGAGTCACAGTCCGGGGAGCTGTTTTTT	CAISESQSGELFF
TRBV6-5	TRBJ2-5	-	-	TGTGCCAGCAGGACAGGACACGAAGAGACCCAGTACTTC	CASRTGHEETQYF
TRBV19	TRBJ1-1	few	-	TGTGCCAGTAGTATAGCAGGGGACACTGAAGCTTTCTTT	CASSIAGDTEAFF
TRBV7-3	TRBJ2-3	-	TRBD2	TGTGCCAGCAGCTTAATGGGACTAGAAGCAGATACGCAGTATTTT	CASSLMGLEADTQYF
TRBV28	TRBJ1-2	-	TRBD1	TGTGCCAGCAGTATCGGGACAGGGGGGATCTATGGCTACACCTTC	CASSIGTGGIYGYTF
TRBV19	TRBJ2-5	-	-	TGTGCCAGTAGTATTGTTCAGGGAAGACACCAAGAGACCCAGTACTTC	CASSIVQGRHQETQYF
TRBV4-3	TRBJ2-7	once	TRBD2	TGCGCCAGCAGCCCCACACATACTAGCGGGAGGCGCGAGCAGTACTTC	CASSPTHTSGRREQYF
TRBV6-1	TRBJ2-1	-	TRBD1	TGTGCCAGCGTACAGGGGGCTATCGATGAGCAGTTCTTC	CASVQGAIDEQFF
TRBV10-3	TRBJ1-3	once	-	TGTGCCATCAGTGAGCCGAGGGGATCTGGAAACACCATATATTTT	CAISEPRGSGNTIYF
TRBV7-2	TRBJ2-7	-	TRBD1	TGTGCCAGCAGCTTAGTCTGGACAGGGGCATACGAGCAGTACTTC	CASSLVWTGAYEQYF
TRBV5-4	TRBJ1-1	-	TRBD1	TGTGCCAGCAGCATGGGACAGGATGCTGAAGCTTTCTTT	CASSMGQDAEAFF
TRBV9	TRBJ2-5	-	-	TGTGCCAGCAGCCCAGGGGCTAGTTGGGGAGAGACCCAGTACTTC	CASSPGASWGETQYF
TRBV5-6	TRBJ1-4	-	-	TGTGCCAGCAGCTCGGATATTGGCAGTTCTAATGAAAAACTGTTTTTT	CASSSDIGSSNEKLFF
TRBV6-1	TRBJ2-2	-	-	TGTGCCAGCAGTCCTAACAGGTTGAACACCGGGGAGCTGTTTTTT	CASSPNRLNTGELFF
TRBV7-9	TRBJ1-1	-	-	TGTGCCAGCAGCTTACTTTGGCCCTCCCCGGGGGTTAAGCACGCTTTCTTT	CASSLLWPSPGVKHAFF
TRBV4-2	TRBJ2-7	-	TRBD1	TGTGCCAGCAGCCAAGAGGGCCGGGGCAGGGGGCCGTACGAGCAGTACTTC	CASSQEGRGRGPYEQYF
TRBV2	TRBJ1-5	few	TRBD1	TGTGCCACCAGTAGGACAGGGGTGAATCAGCCCCAGCATTTT	CATSRTGVNQPQHF
TRBV6-6	TRBJ2-7	-	TRBD1	TGTGCCAGCAGCAGACAGGGGCCGAGGGCCTACGAGCAGTACTTC	CASSRQGPRAYEQYF
TRBV6-6	TRBJ1-2	-	-	TGTGCCAGCAGTTACACCCTACGTTCGGGGGAGGGCTACACCTTC	CASSYTLRSGEGYTF
TRBV5-5	TRBJ2-3	-	TRBD1	TGTGCCAGCAGGACAGGGGGCGCAGATACGCAGTATTTT	CASRTGGADTQYF
TRBV5-4	TRBJ2-2	-	TRBD1	TGTGCCAGCAGCCCCCGACAGGGTGCGAACACCGGGGAGCTGTTTTTT	CASSPRQGANTGELFF
TRBV7-9	TRBJ2-5	-	TRBD2	TGTGCCAGCAGCCAAGTGGCTAGCGGGATAAGACCAGAGACCCAGTACTTC	CASSQVASGIRPETQYF
TRBV19	TRBJ2-5	-	TRBD2	TGTGCCAGTAGTATAAGTTTGGCTAGCGGGGCCCGTTGGGCCCAGTACTTC	CASSISLASGARWAQYF
TRBV28	TRBJ2-7	-	-	TGTGCCAGCAGTTTGGGCATCAACTACGAGCAGTACTTC	CASSLGINYEQYF
TRBV6-6	TRBJ1-1	-	-	TGTGCCAGCAGTTACTTCGGGGGCGGGAACACTGAAGCTTTCTTT	CASSYFGGGNTEAFF
TRBV5-1	TRBJ2-7	-	-	TGCGCCAGCAGGGTCCAGGGAGCCTACGAGCAGTACTTC	CASRVQGAYEQYF
TRBV6-5	TRBJ1-5	few	-	TGTGCCAGCAGTTACGGGCCTAGCAATCAGCCCCAGCATTTT	CASSYGPSNQPQHF
TRBV19	TRBJ2-3	few	-	TGTGCCAGTAGTATCGCGAGGGATGTCGGCACAGATACGCAGTATTTT	CASSIARDVGTDTQYF
TRBV9	TRBJ2-6	-	TRBD1	TGTGCCAGCAGCGTAGGACAGGGTGTCTTGTCTGGGGCCAACGTCCTGACTTTC	CASSVGQGVLSGANVLTF
TRBV19	TRBJ2-1	-	-	TGTGCCAGTAGTATTCAGGGATATGAGCAGTTCTTC	CASSIQGYEQFF
TRBV28	TRBJ2-3	-	-	TGTGCCAGCAGTTTTGAAGGGACAGATACGCAGTATTTT	CASSFEGTDTQYF
TRBV19	TRBJ2-1	once	TRBD2	TGTGCCAGTAGTCGACGGACTAGCGGGGTTATCTACAATGAGCAGTTCTTC	CASSRRTSGVIYNEQFF
TRBV19	TRBJ2-3	-	TRBD2	TGTGCCAGTAGTATGGGGACTAGCGGGAAGATAGATACGCAGTATTTT	CASSMGTSGKIDTQYF
TRBV2	TRBJ2-6	-	TRBD1	TGTGCCAGCAGGGCTGACAGGGGGAGTTTGTCTGGGGCCAACGTCCTGACTTTC	CASRADRGSLSGANVLTF
TRBV11-3	TRBJ2-3	-	TRBD2	TGTGCCAGCAGCCCACCCGGGACTAGCGGGAGCGTGCAGTATTTT	CASSPPGTSGSVQYF
TRBV6-5	TRBJ2-1	-	-	TGTGCCAGCAGTTCGCCTAGGGCCGGGCAGTTCTTC	CASSSPRAGQFF
TRBV28	TRBJ2-7	-	-	TGTGCCAGCAGTTTAGGCGCCACCTACGAGCAGTACTTC	CASSLGATYEQYF
TRBV5-4	TRBJ1-4	-	-	TGTGCCAGCAGCTTGGGGAGTCTAGAGGGGAGTGAAAAACTGTTTTTT	CASSLGSLEGSEKLFF
TRBV11-2	TRBJ2-7	-	-	TGTGCCAGCAGCTCGCACAGAAGGGTCATGCGTCGCTACGAGCAGTACTTC	CASSSHRRVMRRYEQYF